This T cell receptor beta chain was captured in a study of spatial heterogeneity in lung cancer. Findings and caveats of the study: Higher tumor mutation counts went along with higher counts of expanded intratumoral alpha and beta TCRs. Ubiquitous expanded TCR counts tracked ubiquitous nonsynonymous mutations; regional expanded TCR counts tracked regional nonsynonymous mutations.

Specified time point: sample taken at primary tumor resection. TCRs were sequenced from unsorted whole RNA of tumor, nontumor lung or PBMC. There are many counts of this clonotype. The antigen is undetermined. Using its own MiXCR run on the 5' RACE reads, TCRdb lists one record per CDR3 protein. The sample includes roughly 16,000 distinct CDR3 sequences, nearly 7% seen only once; the top ten take roughly a fifth. This TCR was recovered from a female donor with early-stage non-small cell lung cancer. This specimen consisted of lung tumor tissue, obtained at surgery.

The CDR3 DNA is TGTGCCAGTAGTACCCAGGCTGAAGCTTTCTTT. It codes for CASSTQAEAFF. This chain links TRBV19 with TRBJ1-1, with D hard to call. V lost 4 bases and J 6 bases, leaving 6 bases between the germline ends. The CDR3 is 11 amino acids. In germline, CDR1 is LNHDA, CDR2 SQIVND (reference sequence). The complete variable domain, with remaining parts taken from reference TRBV19 and TRBJ1-1, reads DGGITQSPKYLFRKEGQNVTLSCEQNLNHDAMYWYRQDPGQGLRLIYYSQIVNDFQKGDIAEGYSVSREKKESFPLTVTSAQKNPTAFYLCASSTQAEAFFGQGTRLTVV.